Reported below is one T cell receptor beta chain. Its matching antigen is unknown. This record comes from a study of cytomegalovirus exposure and HLA in healthy donors. V shed 1 base, J shed 5 bases, and the junction held 9 bases outside the gene matches. From germline, CDR1 is MGHRA and CDR2 YSYEKL. The length of the CDR3 is 16 residues. Both 60 Vbeta primers and 13 Jbeta primers went into the PCR. Repertoires were generated with immunoSEQ multiplex PCR, while TCRdb's copy carries only in-frame clones and drops some. The table includes about 100,000 clones, over 65% detected once. General study findings and limits: Most of the CMV-associated TCR beta chains (in a later analysis) appeared to be HLA-restricted. Earlier findings revealed that most TCR beta V segments proved productive either about 87% or about 30% of the time. The only immune exposure information that was available was CMV serostatus.

The TCR sequence derives from a woman aged 60 to 75 in good health and CMV-seronegative. The chain is built from TRBV4-1 and TRBJ1-2; 8 bases agree with TRBD1. The sample was PBMCs. The CDR3 DNA reads TGCGCCAGCAGCCAAGCGGGCCAGGGGGCGCGGTATGGCTACACCTTC. Amino acids: CASSQAGQGARYGYTF.